This TCR beta chain was recovered during a study of blood T cell repertoires in COVID-19. Study-level background: Italy, Spain and the United States were the sources of the convalescent and acute COVID-19 samples. PBMCs, B-cell-depleted T cells, or T cells provided the cDNA or gDNA that made up the material.

Germline V CDR1 and CDR2: SGHTA, FQGNSA. V was pared by 5 bases and J by 5 bases, with 13 bases between. This CDR3 region has 14 residues. Per the study methods: By means of reference gene primer amplification, nucleated cell counts were estimated. Repertoires were generated with immunoSEQ multiplex PCR, while TCRdb's copy carries only in-frame clones and drops some. D and trimming come from the DNA, and the V and J calls and clone size come from that table. This table holds 240,000 or so clones, about 88% found once. The rearrangement uses TRBV7-2 and TRBJ2-1; possibly TRBD2 for D (5 bases). The sequence was collected from a woman in her forties who had recovered from COVID-19. Sequenced input: peripheral blood. CDR3 loop: CASSPRRNHNEQFF. For the CDR3, the DNA is TGTGCCAGCAGCCCCCGGAGGAACCACAATGAGCAGTTCTTC.